The 27 T cell receptor beta chains below were found in one sample sequenced in a study of regulatory T cells in long-lasting Graves disease (dated by TCRdb to the early 2020s). The label giving this sample's time point can be read as: persistent/refractory GD, antithyroid drugs over 5 years with positive TRAb. For both TCR sequencing and RNA sequencing, RNA was extracted from PBMCs in TRIzol. Library creation used multiplex PCR. The listed sequencing device is Illumina HiSeq 4000. To build TCR beta libraries, CDR3 regions were amplified by Arm-PCR using iRepertoire HTBI primers. The public reads were reprocessed in TCRdb via fastp at Q25 and MiXCR, keeping in-frame beta chains. Each CDR3 protein appears once, grouped with its most common genes and DNA. The sample profile shows over 300,000 distinct CDR3 sequences; roughly a fifth of them were found once. The top ten clonotypes cover 25% to 30% of the sample.

The starting material was peripheral blood mononuclear cells (PBMCs), obtained when the disease was refractory, from a patient treated with antithyroid drugs. The receptors here all came from a female donor with Graves disease.

Concerning this clonotype: Here the CDR3 omits its conserved ending phenylalanine or tryptophan, so a read error is the likely source. The gene calls are TRBV5-1 and TRBJ1-2; D not certain. Germline V CDR1 and CDR2: SGHRS, YFSETQ. CDR3 length equals 12 residues. V gave up 2 bases and J gave up 1 base, with 3 bases separating them. The CDR3 spells CASSLLNYGYTS. DNA for the CDR3: TGCGCCAGCAGCTTACTTAACTATGGCTACACCTCC.

The table lists this clonotype with a few counts. This rearrangement joins TRBV20-1 to TRBJ2-7; 9 positions match TRBD2. This CDR3 region has 13 residues. The germline gives CDR1 DFQATT, CDR2 SNEGSKA (reference sequence). Trimming at V came to 3 bases and at J to 4 bases, leaving 4 bases not matched to a gene. The CDR3 region is CSASSSGKYEQYF. The CDR3 DNA is TGCAGTGCTAGTTCTAGCGGGAAGTACGAGCAGTACTTC.

The chain recombines TRBV5-1 with TRBJ2-2; D call uncertain. CDR3 length: 14 amino acids. Germline V gene sequence: CDR1 SGHRS, CDR2 YFSETQ. The V gene lost 7 bases and the J gene lost 2 bases, with 12 bases spanning the gap. The CDR3 is CASRVAANTGELFF. The DNA of the CDR3 is TGCGCCAGCCGTGTGGCGGCAAACACCGGGGAGCTGTTTTTT.

V is TRBV19 and J is TRBJ1-3; perhaps TRBD1 as D (5 bases). Trimming stripped 7 bases from V and 2 bases from J, with 15 bases between. The CDR3 is 15 residues long. Germline V lookup: CDR1 LNHDA, CDR2 SQIVND (reference sequence). The CDR3, as DNA: TGTGCCAGTACCACTGCAGGGTCGACTGGAAACACCATATATTTT. It codes for CASTTAGSTGNTIYF.

This clonotype occurred many times. The J gene is TRBJ2-7, the V gene TRBV24-1; possible D gene TRBD1, 6 bases. This CDR3 contains 13 residues. CDR1 and CDR2 (germline): KGHDR, SFDVKD. Trimming removed 6 bases at V and 3 bases at J, with 11 bases between. The CDR3 spells CATSRDNNYEQYF. DNA of the CDR3: TGTGCCACCAGTCGGGACAATAACTACGAGCAGTACTTC.

Many counts were recorded for this clonotype. The chain has TRBV2 and TRBJ2-2, with 11 bases lining up with TRBD2. The trim removed 7 bases at V and 5 bases at J, leaving 6 bases unmatched. The V gene's germline CDR1 is SNHLY and CDR2 FYNNEI. CDR3 length: 15 residues. CDR3 protein: CASIRLAGQTGELFF. In nucleotides, the CDR3 is TGTGCCAGCATCCGACTAGCGGGACAGACCGGGGAGCTGTTTTTT.

This clonotype came up many times. The rearrangement uses TRBV2 and TRBJ1-1; D is uncertain. V gave up 3 bases and J gave up 4 bases, with 9 bases separating them. Germline V gene lookup returns CDR1 SNHLY and CDR2 FYNNEI. The CDR3 consists of 13 residues. CDR3 sequence (DNA): TGTGCCAGCAGTGAGGTGGCGGCCACTGAAGCTTTCTTT. Translation gives CASSEVAATEAFF.

At least ten counts were recorded for this clonotype. The chain has TRBV7-9 and TRBJ1-6, with a tentative D call TRBD1 (5 bases). V lost 6 bases and J 9 bases, leaving 12 bases between the germline ends. CDR1 is SEHNR and CDR2 is FQNEAQ in the germline V gene (reference sequence). The CDR3 is 13 residues long. The CDR3: CASSSIQGSPLHF. In nucleotides, the CDR3 is TGTGCCAGCAGTTCAATCCAGGGTTCACCCCTCCACTTT.

This clonotype was seen at least ten times. The V call is TRBV7-2, the J call TRBJ2-5; the D gene is possibly TRBD1 (6 bases). Between the trimmed V and J ends, which lost 1 base and 5 bases, there was a span of 14 bases. Germline V gene sequence: CDR1 SGHTA, CDR2 FQGNSA. The CDR3 has 15 amino acids. The CDR3 nucleotides read TGTGCCAGCAGCTTAGTGGGGGCCTCGGGCGAGACCCAGTACTTC. Its protein product is CASSLVGASGETQYF.

This sequence joins TRBV29-1 and TRBJ2-7, with D possibly being TRBD2 (6 bases). With 6 bases removed from V and 1 base from J, the gap between germline ends came to 10 bases. CDR3 length: 12 residues. Germline loops: CDR1 SQVTM, CDR2 ANQGSEA. The CDR3 sequence is CSVEGRSYEQYF. CDR3 coding DNA: TGCAGCGTGGAGGGACGATCCTACGAGCAGTACTTC.

The chain employs TRBV5-1 and TRBJ2-3, with TRBD2 matching 10 bases. CDR1 and CDR2 from the germline V gene are SGHRS and YFSETQ. The J segment lost 3 bases and the V segment lost 3 bases, leaving 4 bases of the junction unmatched. This CDR3 contains 15 residues. The CDR3 bases are TGCGCCAGCAGCTATCCGGGACTAGCGACAGATACGCAGTATTTT. Protein product: CASSYPGLATDTQYF.

The sample holds many counts of this clonotype. The chain carries TRBV28 and TRBJ1-1; D uncertain. The CDR3 is 14 residues long. CDR1 is MDHEN, CDR2 SYDVKM, per germline. Between the trimmed V and J ends, which lost 8 bases and 4 bases, there was a span of 17 bases. CDR3 sequence: CASVFKEGGTEAFF. CDR3 nucleotide sequence: TGTGCCAGCGTTTTTAAGGAGGGAGGCACTGAAGCTTTCTTT.

The chain couples TRBV7-9 to TRBJ2-7; 9 nucleotides align to TRBD1. CDR3 length: 17 amino acids. V gave up 0 bases and J gave up 4 bases; unmatched junction bases: 10. Germline V lookup: CDR1 SEHNR, CDR2 FQNEAQ (reference sequence). CDR3 nucleotides: TGTGCCAGCAGCTTAGCGCTGGGGGACAGGGAGAGATACGAGCAGTACTTC. This codes for CASSLALGDRERYEQYF.

This clonotype was seen at least ten times. The chain combines TRBV28 with TRBJ2-5; maybe TRBD2 (6 bases). CDR1 and CDR2 (germline): MDHEN, SYDVKM. This CDR3 is 14 amino acids long. Trimming removed 4 bases from V and 0 bases from J, with 9 bases in between. CDR3 nucleotide sequence: TGTGCCAGCAGTTCCGGGGGACACCAAGAGACCCAGTACTTC. Amino acid sequence: CASSSGGHQETQYF.

This rearrangement joins TRBV27 to TRBJ2-7, with 8 positions matching TRBD2. Trimming took 4 bases from V and 6 from J; bases not matched to a gene: 8. The CDR3 has 14 amino acids. Germline V CDR1 and CDR2: MNHEY, SMNVEV (reference sequence). In DNA form, the CDR3 reads TGTGCCAGCAGTTCAAGACTAGCGTCCCTCGAGCAGTACTTC. This translates into CASSSRLASLEQYF.

This clonotype was observed at least ten times. V gene TRBV7-9 combines with J gene TRBJ1-2; TRBD1 might be the D (5 bases). V was shortened by 1 base and J by 3 bases, with 6 bases between the two germline ends. Germline-derived CDR1 and CDR2 are SEHNR and FQNEAQ (reference sequence). CDR3 size: 13 residues. CDR3 DNA: TGTGCCAGCAGCTTAGACAGGCACTATGGCTACACCTTC. This sequence encodes CASSLDRHYGYTF. The entire variable domain, with the rest obtained from reference TRBV7-9 and TRBJ1-2, is as follows: DTGVSQNPRHKITKRGQNVTFRCDPISEHNRLYWYRQTLGQGPEFLTYFQNEAQLEKSRLLSDRFSAERPKGSFSTLEIQRTEQGDSAMYLCASSLDRHYGYTFGSGTRLTVV.

There are a few counts of this clonotype. The chain employs TRBV19 and TRBJ1-5, with D possibly TRBD1 on 5 matching bases. The CDR3 consists of 14 residues. The germline CDR1 and CDR2 sequences are LNHDA and SQIVND (reference sequence). Trimming took 8 bases from V and 0 from J, leaving 11 bases between them. The CDR3 sequence is CASQSGVSNQPQHF. In DNA, the CDR3 is TGTGCCAGTCAATCGGGGGTTAGCAATCAGCCCCAGCATTTT.

Of note for this clonotype: One end of the junction fails to match germline, which may point to a read error. J is TRBJ1-4 and V is TRBV5-1; D is undetermined. Germline V gene lookup returns CDR1 SGHRS and CDR2 YFSETQ. The length of the CDR3 is 14 residues. The CDR3 DNA is TGCGCCAGCAGCTTGGGTGCAACTAATGAAAAACTGCTTTTT. This sequence encodes CASSLGATNEKLLF.

This chain joins TRBV19 and TRBJ2-7; no clear D. This CDR3 comprises 12 residues. Germline V gene sequence: CDR1 LNHDA, CDR2 SQIVND (reference sequence). The V gene lost 8 bases and the J gene lost 3 bases, with 11 bases spanning the gap. The CDR3, as DNA: TGTGCCAGTTCCGACGTAGGCTACGAGCAGTACTTC. This gives the protein CASSDVGYEQYF.

This clonotype was recorded at least ten times. The chain links TRBV24-1 to TRBJ2-5; 11 bases match TRBD2. The germline V gene has CDR1 KGHDR and CDR2 SFDVKD. The CDR3 spans 16 residues. Trimming at V came to 3 bases and at J to 4 bases, leaving 6 bases not matched to a gene. The CDR3 here is CATSDATSGIRETQYF. The CDR3 coding sequence is TGTGCCACCAGTGATGCGACTAGCGGGATACGAGAGACCCAGTACTTC.

This clonotype was counted at least ten times. J is TRBJ1-1 and V is TRBV2; D uncertain. The CDR3 is 16 residues long. The V end was cut by 1 base, the J end by 1 base, with 13 bases between. Germline CDR1 reads SNHLY; CDR2 reads FYNNEI. CDR3 DNA: TGTGCCAGCAGTGAAGGGACCACTTACCCGAACACTGAAGCTTTCTTT. Encoded protein: CASSEGTTYPNTEAFF.

This clonotype was observed a handful of times. The chain uses TRBV6-4 and TRBJ2-2; the D is unclear. CDR1 is MRHNA, CDR2 SNTAGT, per germline. V dropped 5 bases and J dropped 1 base, with 5 bases sitting between them. This CDR3 comprises 13 residues. The CDR3 protein is CASSYVNTGELFF. In DNA, the CDR3 is TGTGCCAGCAGTTACGTGAACACCGGGGAGCTGTTTTTT.

As concerns this clonotype: Given a much more abundant clone one base away, this may be a read error. The V call is TRBV12-3 or TRBV12-4, the J call TRBJ1-1; D may be TRBD1 (5 bases). Trimming took 3 bases from V and 13 from J, leaving 12 bases between them. CDR3 length: 11 residues. The DNA of the CDR3 is TGTGCCAGCAGTTTGGCAGGGCAAGTTTTCTTT. The encoded protein is CASSLAGQVFF.

This clonotype was picked up a small number of times. The chain links TRBV27 to TRBJ1-4; 7 bases line up with TRBD1. The V gene's germline CDR1 is MNHEY and CDR2 SMNVEV (reference sequence). This CDR3 contains 14 residues. The V gene end was trimmed by 6 bases and the J gene end by 8 bases; junction bases not matched to a gene: 9. CDR3 residues: CASRHGTVGEKLFF. The CDR3 DNA sequence: TGTGCCAGCAGACACGGGACAGTCGGCGAAAAACTGTTTTTT. Complete variable domain (other parts from reference TRBV27 and TRBJ1-4): EAQVTQNPRYLITVTGKKLTVTCSQNMNHEYMSWYRQDPGLGLRQIYYSMNVEVTDKGDVPEGYKVSRKEKRNFPLILESPSPNQTSLYFCASRHGTVGEKLFFGSGTQLSVL.

The chain joins TRBV6-9 to TRBJ2-2; D is perhaps TRBD1 (7 bases). The CDR3 covers 15 residues. V was pared by 4 bases and J by 4 bases, with 13 bases between. The V gene's germline CDR1 is MNHGY and CDR2 SVAAGI. Here the CDR3 reads CASSLQGTGTGELFF. The CDR3 nucleotides read TGTGCCAGCAGTTTACAGGGGACTGGCACCGGGGAGCTGTTTTTT.

The chain links TRBV7-9 to TRBJ2-7, with D uncertain. Germline CDR1 SEHNR, CDR2 FQNEAQ (reference sequence). Trimming shortened V by 2 bases and J by 0 bases, and 8 bases separated the two germline ends. The CDR3 consists of 14 residues. Here the CDR3 DNA reads TGTGCCAGCAGCTTAATTGGGGACTCCTACGAGCAGTACTTC. The encoded protein is CASSLIGDSYEQYF.

The J gene is TRBJ2-7, the V gene TRBV30; weak D call: TRBD2 (5 bases). V shed 3 bases and J shed 4 bases, with 16 bases lying between them. Germline CDR1 reads GTSNPN; CDR2 reads SVGIG (reference sequence). The CDR3 loop spans 14 amino acids. Here the CDR3 reads CAWRTPRGRYEQYF. The DNA for the CDR3 is TGTGCCTGGAGGACACCTCGGGGTCGGTACGAGCAGTACTTC.